These T cell receptor beta chains were read from a single sample in a study of human T cells and chemical hapten exposure. TCRdb recomputed calls from the RACE reads with MiXCR, one row per CDR3 protein. Counted here are 300,000 to 400,000 distinct CDR3 sequences, roughly 4.6% occurring once; the ten biggest clones make up 2% to 3%. The input for sequencing was whole blood, taken in connection with sensitization to the hapten diphenylcyclopropenone (DPC). The receptor source for this set is a woman aged 50 to 65 with alopecia areata. Some clones in this sample may be carry-over from other donors' samples. CDR3s include the opening cysteine and the closing phenylalanine or tryptophan.

TRBV12-5	TRBJ2-3	CASGLLPTDTQYF
TRBV12-3/TRBV12-4	TRBJ2-5	CASCLAGVGETQYF
TRBV7-9	TRBJ1-1	CASSLNPRAGTEAFF
TRBV29-1	TRBJ2-3	CSVEGGERYSTDTQYF
TRBV12-3/TRBV12-4	TRBJ1-5	CASNAGGGNQPQHF
TRBV14	TRBJ1-2	CASSPETRGSYGYTF
TRBV5-6	TRBJ1-1	CASSKGTTEAFF
TRBV5-4	TRBJ2-3	CASSRLQGAAGTDTQYF
TRBV29-1	TRBJ2-5	CSVEASQETQYF
TRBV29-1	TRBJ2-5	CSVARGTKQETQYF
TRBV7-9	TRBJ1-2	CASSLEGNYNGYTF
TRBV29-1	TRBJ2-1	CSVGLAPHEQFF
TRBV29-1	TRBJ2-3	CSVDPGGANTDTQYF
TRBV7-3	TRBJ1-1	CASSPLATNTEAFF
TRBV20-1	TRBJ1-1	CSAREQRPGTEAFF